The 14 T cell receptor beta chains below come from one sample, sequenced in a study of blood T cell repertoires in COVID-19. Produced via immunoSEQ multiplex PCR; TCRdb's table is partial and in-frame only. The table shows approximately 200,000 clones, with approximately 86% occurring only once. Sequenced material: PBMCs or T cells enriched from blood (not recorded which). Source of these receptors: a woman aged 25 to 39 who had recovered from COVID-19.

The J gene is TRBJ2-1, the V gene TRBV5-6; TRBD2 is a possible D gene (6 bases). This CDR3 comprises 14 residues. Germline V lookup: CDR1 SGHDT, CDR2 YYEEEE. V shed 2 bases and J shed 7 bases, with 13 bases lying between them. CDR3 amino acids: CASSFIGSANEQFF. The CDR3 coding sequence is TGTGCCAGCAGCTTTATCGGGAGTGCTAATGAGCAGTTCTTC.

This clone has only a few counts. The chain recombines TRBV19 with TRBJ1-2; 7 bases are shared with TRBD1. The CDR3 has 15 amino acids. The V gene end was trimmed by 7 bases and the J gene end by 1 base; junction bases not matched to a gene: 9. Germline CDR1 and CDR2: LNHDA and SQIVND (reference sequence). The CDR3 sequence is CASTVPTGINYGYTF. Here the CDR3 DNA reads TGTGCCAGTACCGTACCGACAGGGATTAACTATGGCTACACCTTC.

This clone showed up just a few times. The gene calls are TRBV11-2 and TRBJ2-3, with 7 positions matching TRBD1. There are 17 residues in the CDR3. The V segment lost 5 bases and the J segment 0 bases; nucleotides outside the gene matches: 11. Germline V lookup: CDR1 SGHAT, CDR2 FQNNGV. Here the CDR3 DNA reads TGTGCCAGCAGCCCTAACAGGGGTCAGAGGAGCACAGATACGCAGTATTTT. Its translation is CASSPNRGQRSTDTQYF. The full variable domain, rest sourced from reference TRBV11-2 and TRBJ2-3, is EAGVAQSPRYKIIEKRQSVAFWCNPISGHATLYWYQQILGQGPKLLIQFQNNGVVDDSQLPKDRFSAERLKGVDSTLKIQPAKLEDSAVYLCASSPNRGQRSTDTQYFGPGTRLTVL.

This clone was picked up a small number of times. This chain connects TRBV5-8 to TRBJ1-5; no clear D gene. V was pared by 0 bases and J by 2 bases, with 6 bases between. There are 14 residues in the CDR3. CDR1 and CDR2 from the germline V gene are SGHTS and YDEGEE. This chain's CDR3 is CASSLGRRNQPQHF. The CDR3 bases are TGTGCCAGCAGCTTGGGGAGACGCAATCAGCCCCAGCATTTT.

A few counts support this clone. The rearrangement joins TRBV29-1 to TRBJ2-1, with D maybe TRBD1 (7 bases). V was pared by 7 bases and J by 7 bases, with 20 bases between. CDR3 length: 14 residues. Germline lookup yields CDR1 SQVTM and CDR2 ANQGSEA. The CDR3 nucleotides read TGCAGCGGCTCGACAGGGAGGATACCGAATGAGCAGTTCTTC. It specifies CSGSTGRIPNEQFF.

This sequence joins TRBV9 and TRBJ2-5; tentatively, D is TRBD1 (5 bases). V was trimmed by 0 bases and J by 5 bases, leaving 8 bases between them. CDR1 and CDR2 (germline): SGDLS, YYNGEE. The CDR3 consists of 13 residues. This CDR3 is CASSVGGQETQYF. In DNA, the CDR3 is TGTGCCAGCAGCGTAGGGGGCCAGGAGACCCAGTACTTC.

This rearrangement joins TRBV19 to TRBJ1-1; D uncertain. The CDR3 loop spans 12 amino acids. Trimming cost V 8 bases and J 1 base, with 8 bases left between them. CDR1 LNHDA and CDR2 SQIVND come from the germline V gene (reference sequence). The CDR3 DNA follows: TGTGCCAGTCACAGTCGGAACACTGAAGCTTTCTTT. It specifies CASHSRNTEAFF.

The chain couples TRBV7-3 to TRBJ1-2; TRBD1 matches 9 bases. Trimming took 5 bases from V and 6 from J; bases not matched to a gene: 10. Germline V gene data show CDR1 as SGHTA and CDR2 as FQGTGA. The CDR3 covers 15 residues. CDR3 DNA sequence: TGTGCCAGCAGCCGTAACCGACAGGGGGGAGATGGCTACACCTTC. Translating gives CASSRNRQGGDGYTF.

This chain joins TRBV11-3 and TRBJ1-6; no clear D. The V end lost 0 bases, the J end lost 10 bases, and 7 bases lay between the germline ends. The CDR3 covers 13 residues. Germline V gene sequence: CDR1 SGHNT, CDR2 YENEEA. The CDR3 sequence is CASSLEADSPLHF. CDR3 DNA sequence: TGTGCCAGCAGCTTAGAAGCGGACTCACCCCTCCACTTT.

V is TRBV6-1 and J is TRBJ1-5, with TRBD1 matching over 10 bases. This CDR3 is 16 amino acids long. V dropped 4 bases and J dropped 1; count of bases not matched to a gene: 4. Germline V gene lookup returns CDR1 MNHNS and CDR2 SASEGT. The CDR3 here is CASSVPDRGSNQPQHF. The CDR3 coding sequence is TGTGCCAGCAGTGTACCGGACAGGGGGAGCAATCAGCCCCAGCATTTT.

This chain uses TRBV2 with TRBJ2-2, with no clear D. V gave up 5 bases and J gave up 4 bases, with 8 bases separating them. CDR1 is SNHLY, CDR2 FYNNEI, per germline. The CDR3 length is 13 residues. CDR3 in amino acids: CASSFRLTGELFF. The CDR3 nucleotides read TGTGCCAGCAGTTTCAGGCTCACCGGGGAGCTGTTTTTT.

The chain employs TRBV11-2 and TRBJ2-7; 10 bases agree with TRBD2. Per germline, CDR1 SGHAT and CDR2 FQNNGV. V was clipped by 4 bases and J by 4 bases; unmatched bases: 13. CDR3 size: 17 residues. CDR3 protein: CASSSPKREGPSYEQYF. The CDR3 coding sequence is TGTGCCAGCAGCTCCCCTAAGCGGGAGGGCCCAAGTTACGAGCAGTACTTC.

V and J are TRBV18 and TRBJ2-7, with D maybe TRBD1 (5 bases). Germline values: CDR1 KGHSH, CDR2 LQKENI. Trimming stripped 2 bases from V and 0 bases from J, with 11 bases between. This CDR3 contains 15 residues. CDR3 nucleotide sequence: TGTGCCAGCTCACCAGAGTCGACAGCCTCCTACGAGCAGTACTTC. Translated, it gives CASSPESTASYEQYF.

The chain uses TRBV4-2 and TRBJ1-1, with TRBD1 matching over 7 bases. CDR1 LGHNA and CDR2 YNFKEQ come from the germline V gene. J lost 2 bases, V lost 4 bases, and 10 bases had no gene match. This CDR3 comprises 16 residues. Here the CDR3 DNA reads TGTGCCAGCAGCCCCCTAAGGACAGGACCAAACACTGAAGCTTTCTTT. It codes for CASSPLRTGPNTEAFF.